Listed below are T cell receptor beta chains from one sample, sequenced in a study of regulatory T cells in long-lasting Graves disease. TCRdb called the multiplex PCR reads again in MiXCR, with one record for every CDR3 protein. This table holds a few hundred thousand distinct CDR3 sequences, over 9.5% found once. Another study also made use of these data, one on T cells in Graves' hyperthyroidism and ophthalmopathy.

The sample consisted of peripheral blood mononuclear cells (PBMCs), taken at new diagnosis, from a patient treated with antithyroid drugs. Source of these receptors: a woman aged 18-29 years with Graves disease. Both conserved end residues are part of each CDR3. A D gene is named only where the DNA matches it firmly. Where a row states a size, it is once, few, many or the class of an expanded clone; other rows omit it.

V gene: TRBV20-1
D gene: -
J gene: TRBJ2-7
clone size: many
CDR3 protein: CSACDRDSCYEQYF
CDR3 DNA: TGCAGTGCTTGTGACCGGGACTCTTGCTACGAGCAGTACTTC

V gene: TRBV6-2/TRBV6-3
D gene: -
J gene: TRBJ1-4
clone size: few
CDR3 protein: CASSLRRGKLFF
CDR3 DNA: TGTGCCAGCAGTTTGCGACGTGGAAAACTGTTTTTT

V gene: TRBV5-5
D gene: TRBD2
J gene: TRBJ2-1
clone size: many
CDR3 protein: CASSFVASGTTYNEQFF
CDR3 DNA: TGTGCCAGCAGCTTTGTGGCTAGCGGGACGACCTACAATGAGCAGTTCTTC

V gene: TRBV20-1
D gene: -
J gene: TRBJ1-4
clone size: many
CDR3 protein: CSATPGAENEKLFF
CDR3 DNA: TGCAGTGCTACCCCAGGGGCGGAAAATGAAAAACTGTTTTTT

V gene: TRBV10-3
D gene: TRBD2
J gene: TRBJ2-5
clone size: -
CDR3 protein: CAISIAGAQETQYF
CDR3 DNA: TGTGCCATCTCAATAGCGGGAGCGCAAGAGACCCAGTACTTC

V gene: TRBV12-3/TRBV12-4
D gene: -
J gene: TRBJ1-4
clone size: many
CDR3 protein: CASSPTGWSKEKLFF
CDR3 DNA: TGTGCCAGCAGTCCCACAGGGTGGTCAAAGGAAAAACTGTTTTTT

V gene: TRBV6-1
D gene: TRBD2
J gene: TRBJ2-1
clone size: many
CDR3 protein: CASSGLAGVGLYYYNEQFF
CDR3 DNA: TGTGCCAGCAGTGGACTAGCGGGCGTGGGGCTCTACTACTACAATGAGCAGTTCTTC

V gene: TRBV7-2
D gene: -
J gene: TRBJ2-3
clone size: -
CDR3 protein: CASSLGTEGTQYF
CDR3 DNA: TGTGCCAGCAGCTTAGGGACGGAGGGTACGCAGTATTTT

V gene: TRBV29-1
D gene: TRBD1
J gene: TRBJ1-2
clone size: many
CDR3 protein: CSFRTGSLYGYTF
CDR3 DNA: TGCAGCTTTCGGACAGGGAGTCTCTATGGCTACACCTTC

V gene: TRBV6-2/TRBV6-3
D gene: TRBD1
J gene: TRBJ2-7
clone size: few
CDR3 protein: CASSYSKTGLKGSHEQYF
CDR3 DNA: TGTGCCAGCAGTTATTCAAAGACAGGGTTGAAGGGTTCCCACGAGCAGTACTTC

V gene: TRBV14
D gene: TRBD1
J gene: TRBJ1-1
clone size: many
CDR3 protein: CASSQDRQGVAEAFF
CDR3 DNA: TGTGCCAGCAGCCAAGATCGGCAGGGGGTGGCTGAAGCTTTCTTT

V gene: TRBV7-6
D gene: TRBD2
J gene: TRBJ2-1
clone size: many
CDR3 protein: CASSLGAAGGNEQFF
CDR3 DNA: TGTGCCAGCAGCTTGGGGGCTGCGGGGGGTAATGAGCAGTTCTTC

V gene: TRBV3-1
D gene: TRBD2
J gene: TRBJ2-1
clone size: many
CDR3 protein: CASSRASGSDEQFF
CDR3 DNA: TGTGCCAGCAGCCGAGCTAGCGGGAGTGATGAGCAGTTCTTC

V gene: TRBV2
D gene: -
J gene: TRBJ1-2
clone size: many
CDR3 protein: CASSERDGYTF
CDR3 DNA: TGTGCCAGCAGTGAAAGGGATGGCTACACCTTC

V gene: TRBV4-2
D gene: TRBD1
J gene: TRBJ2-5
clone size: few
CDR3 protein: CASSQGNLRQGQETQYF
CDR3 DNA: TGTGCCAGCAGCCAAGGGAACCTAAGACAGGGCCAAGAGACCCAGTACTTC

V gene: TRBV12-5
D gene: TRBD2
J gene: TRBJ2-5
clone size: many
CDR3 protein: CASGFRTSERGASQETQYF
CDR3 DNA: TGTGCTAGTGGTTTTAGAACTTCTGAGCGGGGGGCCTCACAAGAGACCCAGTACTTC

V gene: TRBV7-3
D gene: -
J gene: TRBJ2-1
clone size: few
CDR3 protein: CASSLGHLNEQFF
CDR3 DNA: TGTGCCAGCAGCTTAGGGCACCTCAATGAGCAGTTCTTC

V gene: TRBV30
D gene: TRBD1
J gene: TRBJ1-4
clone size: few
CDR3 protein: CAWRSQGATNEKLFF
CDR3 DNA: TGTGCCTGGAGATCCCAGGGGGCAACTAATGAAAAACTGTTTTTT

V gene: TRBV14
D gene: TRBD2
J gene: TRBJ2-2
clone size: -
CDR3 protein: CASSAQGLANTGELFF
CDR3 DNA: TGTGCCAGCAGCGCACAGGGACTAGCGAACACCGGGGAGCTGTTTTTT

V gene: TRBV9
D gene: -
J gene: TRBJ2-3
clone size: -
CDR3 protein: CASSVSTSSTDTQYF
CDR3 DNA: TGTGCCAGCAGCGTATCGACCTCTAGCACAGATACGCAGTATTTT

V gene: TRBV5-4
D gene: -
J gene: TRBJ2-7
clone size: -
CDR3 protein: CASSLTQGSGYGQYF
CDR3 DNA: TGTGCCAGCAGCTTGACCCAGGGGTCTGGTTACGGGCAGTACTTC

V gene: TRBV18
D gene: TRBD1
J gene: TRBJ1-1
clone size: many
CDR3 protein: CASSPDRASTEAFF
CDR3 DNA: TGTGCCAGCTCACCGGACAGGGCTAGCACTGAAGCTTTCTTT

V gene: TRBV5-1
D gene: -
J gene: TRBJ1-6
clone size: -
CDR3 protein: CASSRVGGSPLHF
CDR3 DNA: TGCGCCAGCAGCCGGGTGGGCGGTTCACCCCTCCACTTT

V gene: TRBV7-6
D gene: -
J gene: TRBJ2-3
clone size: -
CDR3 protein: CASSSYWAQYF
CDR3 DNA: TGTGCCAGCAGCTCCTATTGGGCGCAGTATTTT

V gene: TRBV20-1
D gene: TRBD2
J gene: TRBJ2-7
clone size: many
CDR3 protein: CSAPLGGVYEQYF
CDR3 DNA: TGCAGTGCCCCTCTGGGGGGGGTCTACGAGCAGTACTTC

V gene: TRBV20-1
D gene: TRBD2
J gene: TRBJ2-1
clone size: once
CDR3 protein: CRATSGRHSVGNEQFF
CDR3 DNA: TGCAGGGCGACTAGCGGGAGGCATTCGGTGGGCAATGAGCAGTTCTTC

V gene: TRBV6-1
D gene: -
J gene: TRBJ1-5
clone size: many
CDR3 protein: CASRDPGLSQPQHF
CDR3 DNA: TGTGCCAGCAGAGATCCAGGGTTATCTCAGCCCCAGCATTTT

V gene: TRBV20-1
D gene: -
J gene: TRBJ1-2
clone size: many
CDR3 protein: CSVRLDNYGYTF
CDR3 DNA: TGCAGTGTCAGACTGGATAACTATGGCTACACCTTC

V gene: TRBV11-3
D gene: TRBD1
J gene: TRBJ2-1
clone size: many
CDR3 protein: CASSSDRVPYNEQFF
CDR3 DNA: TGTGCCAGCAGCTCTGACAGGGTTCCGTACAATGAGCAGTTCTTC

V gene: TRBV3-1
D gene: -
J gene: TRBJ1-5
clone size: once
CDR3 protein: CASSQGGRNQPQHF
CDR3 DNA: TGTGCCAGCAGCCAAGGGGGGCGAAATCAGCCCCAGCATTTT

V gene: TRBV4-1
D gene: -
J gene: TRBJ2-3
clone size: few
CDR3 protein: CASSQEVGPQRGPYF
CDR3 DNA: TGCGCCAGCAGCCAAGAAGTAGGGCCACAAAGGGGACCGTATTTT

V gene: TRBV7-2
D gene: -
J gene: TRBJ2-5
clone size: many
CDR3 protein: CASSLGPYQETQYF
CDR3 DNA: TGTGCCAGCAGCTTAGGGCCGTACCAAGAGACCCAGTACTTC

V gene: TRBV4-3
D gene: -
J gene: TRBJ1-1
clone size: -
CDR3 protein: CASSHPTGTFSNMNTEAFF
CDR3 DNA: TGCGCCAGCAGCCACCCGACTGGGACTTTCAGCAACATGAACACTGAAGCTTTCTTT

V gene: TRBV7-9
D gene: -
J gene: TRBJ1-1
clone size: -
CDR3 protein: CASSPPFRLGTEAFF
CDR3 DNA: TGTGCCAGCAGCCCCCCTTTTCGTTTGGGCACTGAAGCTTTCTTT

V gene: TRBV5-1
D gene: -
J gene: TRBJ1-1
clone size: -
CDR3 protein: CASSLEPRNTEAFF
CDR3 DNA: TGCGCCAGCAGCTTGGAACCCAGGAACACTGAAGCTTTCTTT

V gene: TRBV28
D gene: TRBD1
J gene: TRBJ1-5
clone size: many
CDR3 protein: CASSFRTGLRQPQHF
CDR3 DNA: TGTGCCAGCAGTTTCCGGACAGGGCTGAGACAGCCCCAGCATTTT

V gene: TRBV6-1
D gene: -
J gene: TRBJ2-1
clone size: many
CDR3 protein: CASGEGLNNEQFF
CDR3 DNA: TGTGCCAGCGGCGAGGGGCTAAACAATGAGCAGTTCTTC

V gene: TRBV29-1
D gene: -
J gene: TRBJ1-2
clone size: many
CDR3 protein: CSAPGQRGGYTF
CDR3 DNA: TGCAGCGCCCCGGGTCAGCGGGGTGGCTACACCTTC

V gene: TRBV7-2
D gene: -
J gene: TRBJ1-1
clone size: -
CDR3 protein: CASSLWIEAFF
CDR3 DNA: TGTGCCAGCAGCCTCTGGATTGAAGCTTTCTTT

V gene: TRBV7-9
D gene: -
J gene: TRBJ2-1
clone size: -
CDR3 protein: CASTLPFGFAQTYNEQFF
CDR3 DNA: TGTGCCAGCACCTTACCTTTTGGGTTCGCACAGACCTACAATGAGCAGTTCTTC

V gene: TRBV7-9
D gene: -
J gene: TRBJ2-1
clone size: many
CDR3 protein: CASSLDWAPARTTQQTRHEQFF
CDR3 DNA: TGTGCCAGCAGCTTAGATTGGGCCCCGGCTAGGACTACCCAGCAGACGAGGCATGAGCAGTTCTTC

V gene: TRBV11-2
D gene: -
J gene: TRBJ1-5
clone size: -
CDR3 protein: CASSLTTGLGNQPQHF
CDR3 DNA: TGTGCCAGCAGCTTAACGACGGGGTTAGGCAATCAGCCCCAGCATTTT

V gene: TRBV7-9
D gene: -
J gene: TRBJ1-5
clone size: many
CDR3 protein: CASSLDSSAPQHF
CDR3 DNA: TGTGCCAGCAGCTTGGACTCCTCGGCGCCCCAGCATTTT

V gene: TRBV18
D gene: TRBD2
J gene: TRBJ2-1
clone size: many
CDR3 protein: CASSRNGRASGNNEQFF
CDR3 DNA: TGTGCCAGCTCCCGTAACGGGAGGGCTAGCGGCAACAATGAGCAGTTCTTC

V gene: TRBV11-2
D gene: -
J gene: TRBJ2-1
clone size: many
CDR3 protein: CASSFQGVNEQFF
CDR3 DNA: TGTGCCAGCAGCTTCCAGGGTGTTAATGAGCAGTTCTTC

V gene: TRBV2
D gene: TRBD2
J gene: TRBJ2-3
clone size: -
CDR3 protein: CASSGTRLAGGTDTQYF
CDR3 DNA: TGTGCCAGCAGTGGGACCCGACTAGCGGGGGGCACAGATACGCAGTATTTT

V gene: TRBV19
D gene: -
J gene: TRBJ1-2
clone size: -
CDR3 protein: CASSTPGRRNYGYTF
CDR3 DNA: TGTGCCAGTAGTACTCCGGGCCGGCGCAACTATGGCTACACCTTC

V gene: TRBV20-1
D gene: TRBD2
J gene: TRBJ2-3
clone size: many
CDR3 protein: CSARSSVGALAGRGTDTQYF
CDR3 DNA: TGCAGTGCTAGGTCTTCTGTGGGGGCTCTAGCGGGACGTGGTACAGATACGCAGTATTTT

V gene: TRBV29-1
D gene: -
J gene: TRBJ1-5
clone size: -
CDR3 protein: CSVEEGGGQPQHF
CDR3 DNA: TGCAGCGTCGAGGAAGGCGGGGGTCAGCCCCAGCATTTT

V gene: TRBV6-1
D gene: -
J gene: TRBJ1-5
clone size: few
CDR3 protein: CASSPTSRSREGTLAQHF
CDR3 DNA: TGTGCCAGCAGCCCCACTTCGAGGTCCAGGGAGGGGACTCTTGCCCAGCATTTT

V gene: TRBV11-2
D gene: -
J gene: TRBJ2-2
clone size: -
CDR3 protein: CASSLQMANTGELFF
CDR3 DNA: TGTGCCAGCAGCCTCCAGATGGCGAACACCGGGGAGCTGTTTTTT

V gene: TRBV28
D gene: TRBD1
J gene: TRBJ2-7
clone size: many
CDR3 protein: CASSADTGADAYEQYF
CDR3 DNA: TGTGCCAGCAGTGCCGATACAGGGGCCGACGCCTACGAGCAGTACTTC

V gene: TRBV6-9
D gene: -
J gene: TRBJ1-2
clone size: -
CDR3 protein: CASSYQKQTYGYTF
CDR3 DNA: TGTGCCAGCAGTTACCAGAAACAGACCTATGGCTACACCTTC

V gene: TRBV28
D gene: -
J gene: TRBJ1-2
clone size: many
CDR3 protein: CASSQGTNYGYTF
CDR3 DNA: TGTGCCAGCAGTCAGGGGACAAACTATGGCTACACCTTC

V gene: TRBV3-1
D gene: TRBD2
J gene: TRBJ2-3
clone size: few
CDR3 protein: CASSQGGLAGALRSTDTQYF
CDR3 DNA: TGTGCCAGCAGCCAAGGGGGGCTAGCGGGAGCTTTGAGGAGCACAGATACGCAGTATTTT

V gene: TRBV6-2/TRBV6-3
D gene: -
J gene: TRBJ1-1
clone size: few
CDR3 protein: CASSPFVMNTEAFF
CDR3 DNA: TGTGCCAGCAGCCCTTTTGTCATGAACACTGAAGCTTTCTTT